What follows are 28 T cell receptor beta chains derived from one specimen sequenced in a study of CD8 T cells in ankylosing spondylitis. From the 5' RACE reads, TCRdb called clonotypes with MiXCR, one entry per CDR3 protein. This sample has 250,000 or so distinct CDR3 sequences; about 10% occur once, and the top ten carry 6% to 7.5%. Specimen: blood, either unsorted or a sorted T cell fraction (not recorded which). These receptors all stem from a male donor with ankylosing spondylitis or in good health (not recorded which).

The J gene is TRBJ2-5, the V gene TRBV29-1; 8 positions match TRBD2. With V trimmed by 4 bases and J by 5 bases, 3 bases remained unmatched. The CDR3 consists of 12 residues. Germline values: CDR1 SQVTM, CDR2 ANQGSEA. The CDR3 DNA sequence: TGCAGCGTTGCCAGACTAGCGGAGACCCAGTACTTC. Protein: CSVARLAETQYF.

J is TRBJ2-3 and V is TRBV24-1, with D perhaps matching TRBD1 (5 bases). Germline lookup yields CDR1 KGHDR and CDR2 SFDVKD. The CDR3 totals 14 residues. Deletions cut 2 bases from V and 6 bases from J, with 11 bases between. CDR3 bases: TGTGCCACCAGTGATTCGACGACAGCCGATACGCAGTATTTT. Translating gives CATSDSTTADTQYF.

This clonotype was seen many times. The CDR3 loop is CASSRLAGLETQYF. For the CDR3, the DNA is TGTGCCAGCAGTAGGCTAGCGGGATTAGAGACCCAGTACTTC. This chain uses TRBV25-1 with TRBJ2-5, with 9 bases lining up with TRBD2. Per the germline V gene, CDR1 is MGHDK and CDR2 is SYGVNS. The CDR3 length is 14 residues. Trimming removed 5 bases from V and 4 bases from J; junction bases left unmatched: 5.

A few counts support this clonotype. An end of the junction does not agree with germline; a read error may underlie this. The chain couples TRBV29-1 to TRBJ1-3; tentative D call: TRBD1 (6 bases). The V gene's germline CDR1 is SQVTM and CDR2 ANQGSEA. The CDR3 contains 13 residues. The CDR3 loop reads CSVEQGSGNTIYF. The CDR3 nucleotides read TGCAGCGTGGAACAGGGATCTGGGAACACCATATATTTT.

This clonotype was seen many times. The chain couples TRBV5-1 to TRBJ2-1, with 8 bases matching TRBD2. The junction had 11 bases not matched to a gene; V was cut back by 3 bases and J by 15 bases. Per the germline V gene, CDR1 is SGHRS and CDR2 is YFSETQ. This CDR3 comprises 13 residues. The CDR3, as DNA: TGCGCCAGCAGCTCCGCCCGGGCGGGGGGATGGTTCTTC. Protein product: CASSSARAGGWFF.

This clonotype was counted many times. The CDR3, as DNA: TGTGCCAGCAGCCCCCAGCGGAACTACAATGAGCAGTTCTTC. This sequence encodes CASSPQRNYNEQFF. This sequence joins TRBV7-3 and TRBJ2-1, with D possibly TRBD2 on 5 matching bases. V lost 5 bases, J lost 3 bases, and 11 bases lay in between. The germline gives CDR1 SGHTA, CDR2 FQGTGA. This CDR3 comprises 14 residues.

This clonotype was found a few times. The chain carries TRBV7-8 and TRBJ2-3, with 12 positions matching TRBD2. The CDR3 runs 17 residues. V shed 1 base and J 5 bases; nucleotides not matched to a gene: 7. CDR1 and CDR2 from the germline V gene are SGHVS and FQNEAQ. The CDR3 loop reads CASSLGPGLAGGDTQYF. The CDR3 bases are TGTGCCAGCAGCTTAGGCCCGGGACTAGCGGGTGGAGATACGCAGTATTTT.

V and J are TRBV28 and TRBJ1-2, with 8 bases lining up with TRBD1. CDR1 and CDR2 (germline): MDHEN, SYDVKM. The ends lost 3 bases at V and 5 bases at J; junction bases unmatched: 8. The CDR3 has 15 amino acids. As DNA, the CDR3 is TGTGCCAGCAGTTTCCCTACAGGGGGTGGATATGGCTACACCTTC. Encoded protein: CASSFPTGGGYGYTF.

The chain is built from TRBV20-1 and TRBJ2-3; the match to TRBD2 covers 9 bases. Germline V gene data show CDR1 as DFQATT and CDR2 as SNEGSKA (reference sequence). The CDR3 covers 14 residues. Germline trimming cut 2 bases from V and 4 bases from J; bases unmatched to any gene: 4. CDR3 sequence: CSARLAGRSDTQYF. As DNA, the CDR3 is TGCAGTGCTAGACTAGCGGGACGGTCAGATACGCAGTATTTT.

This clonotype was counted at least ten times. This chain connects TRBV10-3 to TRBJ2-4, with 8 bases aligning to TRBD2. Germline lookup yields CDR1 ENHRY and CDR2 SYGVKD. The V gene end was trimmed by 3 bases and the J gene end by 9 bases; junction bases not matched to a gene: 7. The CDR3 consists of 14 residues. This CDR3 is CAISEDRTSSIQYF. The CDR3 DNA follows: TGTGCCATCAGTGAAGATAGGACTAGCAGCATTCAGTACTTC.

Ten or more counts support this clonotype. The chain has TRBV5-1 and TRBJ2-1, with D perhaps assigned TRBD1 or TRBD2 (5 bases each). V lost 4 bases to trimming and J lost 7 bases, with 18 bases between them. The CDR3 spans 15 residues. The germline CDR1 and CDR2 sequences are SGHRS and YFSETQ. The CDR3 spells CASSPGTLKGNEQFF. As DNA, the CDR3 is TGCGCCAGCAGCCCGGGGACCCTCAAAGGGAATGAGCAGTTCTTC.

Only a few counts were recorded for this clonotype. The gene calls are TRBV5-1 and TRBJ1-3, with D unclear. Germline V gene sequence: CDR1 SGHRS, CDR2 YFSETQ. V was trimmed by 0 bases and J by 0 bases, leaving 7 bases between them. The CDR3 totals 15 residues. The CDR3 bases are TGCGCCAGCAGCTTGGACGGCTACTCTGGAAACACCATATATTTT. Amino acids: CASSLDGYSGNTIYF. The variable domain in full, completed from reference TRBV5-1 and TRBJ1-3, reads KAGVTQTPRYLIKTRGQQVTLSCSPISGHRSVSWYQQTPGQGLQFLFEYFSETQRNKGNFPGRFSGRQFSNSRSEMNVSTLELGDSALYLCASSLDGYSGNTIYFGEGSWLTVV.

This clonotype has a count of ten or more. The chain couples TRBV9 to TRBJ2-7, with a weak D call TRBD1 (5 bases). Trimming removed 2 bases at V and 6 bases at J, with 15 bases between. CDR1 and CDR2 (germline): SGDLS, YYNGEE. The CDR3 has 14 amino acids. The chain's CDR3 is CASSVLDRGVEQYF. The CDR3 DNA is TGTGCCAGCAGCGTTCTAGACAGAGGTGTCGAGCAGTACTTC.

This clonotype has just a few counts. The chain has TRBV7-3 and TRBJ1-3, with 12 positions matching TRBD1. CDR1 and CDR2 (germline): SGHTA, FQGTGA. This CDR3 region has 16 residues. V gave up 4 bases and J gave up 3 bases; unmatched junction bases: 4. The CDR3 bases are TGTGCCAGCAGCTCAGGGACAGGGGGCGATGGAAACACCATATATTTT. Translation gives CASSSGTGGDGNTIYF.

There are a few counts of this clonotype. The chain uses TRBV12-3 or TRBV12-4 and TRBJ1-1; D may be TRBD1 (5 bases). The CDR3 loop spans 14 amino acids. V dropped 1 base and J dropped 4 bases, with 10 bases sitting between them. In DNA form, the CDR3 reads TGTGCCAGCAGTTTAGGGGAGCAGGGCACTGAAGCTTTCTTT. Protein: CASSLGEQGTEAFF.

This clonotype was seen only a few times. V and J are TRBV23-1 and TRBJ2-7; D is unresolved. TRBV23-1 is given ORF status, its function remaining uncertain. The CDR3 length is 14 residues. V gave up 2 bases and J gave up 3 bases, with 11 bases separating them. The CDR3 DNA follows: TGCGCCAGCAGTCAACGGGCGCCGGTCTACGAGCAGTACTTC. Its translation: CASSQRAPVYEQYF.

This clonotype was observed many times. This chain links TRBV15 with TRBJ2-3, with 7 bases identical to TRBD2. The CDR3 has 19 residues. With V trimmed by 0 bases and J by 0 bases, 12 bases remained unmatched. Germline lookup yields CDR1 LNHNV and CDR2 YYDKDF (reference sequence). The CDR3 loop is CATSRDYGEGHLSTDTQYF. CDR3 sequence (DNA): TGTGCCACCAGCAGAGATTACGGGGAGGGGCACTTAAGCACAGATACGCAGTATTTT.

The chain carries TRBV3-1 and TRBJ2-6; 13 bases are shared with TRBD2. CDR1 LGHDT and CDR2 YNNKEL come from the germline V gene (reference sequence). The trim removed 4 bases at V and 2 bases at J, leaving 2 bases unmatched. The CDR3 length is 17 residues. CDR3 nucleotides: TGTGCCAGCAGCCCCGGACTAGCGGGAGCTGGGGCCAACGTCCTGACTTTC. Translated, it gives CASSPGLAGAGANVLTF. Using reference TRBV3-1 and TRBJ2-6 for the parts outside the CDR3, the full variable domain is DTAVSQTPKYLVTQMGNDKSIKCEQNLGHDTMYWYKQDSKKFLKIMFSYNNKELIINETVPNRFSPKSPDKAHLNLHINSLELGDSAVYFCASSPGLAGAGANVLTFGAGSRLTVL.

In this sample, this clonotype turned up many times. This chain links TRBV20-1 with TRBJ2-7; TRBD2 agrees at 12 bases. Looked up from germline, CDR1 is DFQATT and CDR2 is SNEGSKA (reference sequence). The CDR3 loop spans 14 amino acids. The ends lost 6 bases at V and 5 bases at J; junction bases unmatched: 8. The CDR3 DNA is TGCAGTGCGTGCGCTAGGACTAGCGGGAACGAGCAGTACTTC. Its protein product is CSACARTSGNEQYF.

This clonotype came up many times. This chain links TRBV5-1 with TRBJ1-1, with unresolved D. This CDR3 comprises 14 residues. With 2 bases removed from V and 1 base from J, the gap between germline ends came to 9 bases. The germline V gene has CDR1 SGHRS and CDR2 YFSETQ. In DNA form, the CDR3 reads TGCGCCAGCAGCTTCAACGGCAGGAACACTGAAGCTTTCTTT. It specifies CASSFNGRNTEAFF.

This clonotype was recorded many times. This chain connects TRBV21-1 to TRBJ2-3; no check of the table's D call, TRBD2, against the DNA was made. TRBV21-1 is assigned pseudogene status. The CDR3 is 16 residues long. CDR3 region: CASSKVAASSTDTQYF. DNA for the CDR3: TGTGCCAGCAGCAAAGTAGCGGCAAGTAGCACAGATACGCAGTATTTT.

This clonotype was seen ten or more times. The CDR3 loop reads CASKLYRGLMETQYF. The CDR3 nucleotides read TGTGCCAGCAAGCTTTATCGGGGATTAATGGAGACCCAGTACTTC. V is TRBV2 and J is TRBJ2-5, with D possibly TRBD2 on 5 matching bases. This CDR3 comprises 15 residues. The V gene's germline CDR1 is SNHLY and CDR2 FYNNEI. Trimming left V 7 bases short and J 5 bases short, with 20 bases between.

The V call is TRBV11-2, the J call TRBJ2-2, with TRBD2 identical over 8 bases. This CDR3 is built from 14 residues. V lost 5 bases and J lost 7; bases outside the gene matches: 6. Germline V CDR1 and CDR2: SGHAT, FQNNGV. DNA of the CDR3: TGTGCCAGCAGCCCTCGGACTAGCATCGGGGAGCTGTTTTTT. Translated: CASSPRTSIGELFF. Supplemented by reference TRBV11-2 and TRBJ2-2, the full variable domain reads EAGVAQSPRYKIIEKRQSVAFWCNPISGHATLYWYQQILGQGPKLLIQFQNNGVVDDSQLPKDRFSAERLKGVDSTLKIQPAKLEDSAVYLCASSPRTSIGELFFGEGSRLTVL.

This clonotype has at least ten counts. The chain recombines TRBV7-2 with TRBJ1-6; possible D gene TRBD1, 6 bases. Germline V gives CDR1 SGHTA, CDR2 FQGNSA. V lost 5 bases, J lost 0 bases, and 11 bases lay in between. The CDR3 covers 16 residues. CDR3 residues: CASSLKGGSYNSPLHF. DNA of the CDR3: TGTGCCAGCAGCCTAAAGGGGGGCTCCTATAATTCACCCCTCCACTTT. Full variable domain (outside the CDR3, taken from reference TRBV7-2 and TRBJ1-6): GAGVSQSPSNKVTEKGKDVELRCDPISGHTALYWYRQSLGQGLEFLIYFQGNSAPDKSGLPSDRFSAERTGGSVSTLTIQRTQQEDSAVYLCASSLKGGSYNSPLHFGNGTRLTVT.

This clonotype showed up just a few times. The rearrangement joins TRBV2 to TRBJ2-1; 9 nucleotides match TRBD1. The germline gives CDR1 SNHLY, CDR2 FYNNEI. With 4 bases clipped from V and 7 bases from J, the junction kept 14 bases outside the gene matches. This CDR3 spans 17 amino acids. CDR3 sequence (DNA): TGTGCCAGCAGTGGCATTACGGGGACAGGGATGATTAATGAGCAGTTCTTC. This gives the protein CASSGITGTGMINEQFF. Looking up the rest from reference TRBV2 and TRBJ2-1 gives the full variable domain: EPEVTQTPSHQVTQMGQEVILRCVPISNHLYFYWYRQILGQKVEFLVSFYNNEISEKSEIFDDQFSVERPDGSNFTLKIRSTKLEDSAMYFCASSGITGTGMINEQFFGPGTRLTVL.

The genes are TRBV12-3 or TRBV12-4 and TRBJ2-3, with D unresolved. Trimming shortened V by 1 base and J by 6 bases, and 8 bases separated the two germline ends. The CDR3 extends over 13 amino acids. Written as DNA, the CDR3 is TGTGCCAGCAGTTTAGTCAAGCTGGATACGCAGTATTTT. Encoded protein: CASSLVKLDTQYF.

This clonotype was observed a few times. The chain links TRBV29-1 to TRBJ2-5; possibly TRBD2 for D (5 bases). V lost 5 bases to trimming and J lost 1 base, with 11 bases between them. CDR1 is SQVTM, CDR2 ANQGSEA, per germline. CDR3 size: 13 residues. The CDR3 DNA is TGCAGCGTTCGGGATTGGGTCCAAGAGACCCAGTACTTC. Protein product: CSVRDWVQETQYF.

As concerns this clonotype: One junction end does not reproduce the germline sequence, and a read error may be involved. The chain couples TRBV20-1 to TRBJ2-5; TRBD1 or TRBD2 may be the D gene (5 bases each). The CDR3 is made up of 17 amino acids. From germline, CDR1 is DFQATT and CDR2 SNEGSKA (reference sequence). The CDR3 region is CCASDVGGDLKGETQYF. The CDR3 bases are TGCTGTGCTAGTGATGTTGGGGGAGATCTAAAGGGTGAGACCCAGTACTTC.